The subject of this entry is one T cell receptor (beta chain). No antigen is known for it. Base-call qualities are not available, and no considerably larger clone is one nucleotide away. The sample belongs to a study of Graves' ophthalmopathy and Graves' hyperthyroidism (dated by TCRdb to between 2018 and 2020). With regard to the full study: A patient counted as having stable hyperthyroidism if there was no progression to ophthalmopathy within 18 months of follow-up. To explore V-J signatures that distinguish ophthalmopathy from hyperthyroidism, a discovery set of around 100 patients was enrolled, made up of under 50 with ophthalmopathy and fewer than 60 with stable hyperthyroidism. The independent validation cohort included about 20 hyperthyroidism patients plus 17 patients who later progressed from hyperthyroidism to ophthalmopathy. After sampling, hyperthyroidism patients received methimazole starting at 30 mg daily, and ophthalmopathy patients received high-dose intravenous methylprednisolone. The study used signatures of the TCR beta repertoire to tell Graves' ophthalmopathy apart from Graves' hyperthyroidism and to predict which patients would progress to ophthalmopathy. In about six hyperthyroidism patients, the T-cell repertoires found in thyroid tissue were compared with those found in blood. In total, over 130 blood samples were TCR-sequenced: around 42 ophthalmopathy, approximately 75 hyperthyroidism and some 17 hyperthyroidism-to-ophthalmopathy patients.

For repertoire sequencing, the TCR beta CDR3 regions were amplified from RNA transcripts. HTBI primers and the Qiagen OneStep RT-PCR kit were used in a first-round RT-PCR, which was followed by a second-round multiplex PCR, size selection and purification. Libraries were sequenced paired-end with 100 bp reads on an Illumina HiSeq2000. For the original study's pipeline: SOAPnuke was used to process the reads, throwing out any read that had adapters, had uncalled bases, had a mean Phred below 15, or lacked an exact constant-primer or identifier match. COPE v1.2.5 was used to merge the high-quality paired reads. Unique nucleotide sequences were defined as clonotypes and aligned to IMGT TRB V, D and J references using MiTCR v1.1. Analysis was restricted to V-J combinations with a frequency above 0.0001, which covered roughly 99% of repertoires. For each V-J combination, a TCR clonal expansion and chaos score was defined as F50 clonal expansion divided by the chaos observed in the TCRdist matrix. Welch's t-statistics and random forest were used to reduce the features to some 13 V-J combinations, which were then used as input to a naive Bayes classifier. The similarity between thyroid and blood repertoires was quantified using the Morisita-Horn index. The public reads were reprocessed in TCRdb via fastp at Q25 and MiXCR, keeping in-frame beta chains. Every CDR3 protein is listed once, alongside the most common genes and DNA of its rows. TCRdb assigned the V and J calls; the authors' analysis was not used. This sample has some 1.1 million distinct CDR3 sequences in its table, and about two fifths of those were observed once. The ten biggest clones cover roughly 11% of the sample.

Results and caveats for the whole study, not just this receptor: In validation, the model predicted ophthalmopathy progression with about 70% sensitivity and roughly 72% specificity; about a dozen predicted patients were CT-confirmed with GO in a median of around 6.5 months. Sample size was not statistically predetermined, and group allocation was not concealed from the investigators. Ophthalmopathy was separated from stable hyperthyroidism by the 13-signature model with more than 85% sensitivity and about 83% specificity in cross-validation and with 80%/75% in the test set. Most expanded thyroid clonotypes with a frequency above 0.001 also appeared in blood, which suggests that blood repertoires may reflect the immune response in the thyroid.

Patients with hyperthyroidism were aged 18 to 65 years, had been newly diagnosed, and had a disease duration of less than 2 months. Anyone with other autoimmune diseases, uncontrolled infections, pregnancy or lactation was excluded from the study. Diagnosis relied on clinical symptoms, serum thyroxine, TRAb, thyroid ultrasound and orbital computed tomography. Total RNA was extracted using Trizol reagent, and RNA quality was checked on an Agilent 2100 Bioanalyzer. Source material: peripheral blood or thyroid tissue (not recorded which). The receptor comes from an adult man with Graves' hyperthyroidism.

The DNA sequence is as follows: TGTGCCAGCAGTCCGTCCTTCGGGCCCCAGCATTTT. Translated, it reads CASSPSFGPQHF. The rearrangement combines TRBV25-1 with TRBJ1-5; no D gene is confidently identified. The CDR3 numbers 12 residues from cysteine through phenylalanine. This entry keeps only the CDR3 DNA: 36 bases, framed from base 1. Trimming removed 5 bases from V and 9 bases from J, leaving 11 bases between the germline ends. Via the germline V gene, CDR1 is MGHDK and CDR2 SYGVNS.